Listed below are T cell receptor beta chains from one sample, sequenced in a study of shared clonotypes between healthy human individuals. TCRdb's table, derived via immunoSEQ multiplex PCR, lists solely in-frame clones and lacks some. The sample has more than 2 million clones, approximately 95% seen once. The material sequenced was naive CD8+ T cells sorted from blood. Receptors were obtained from a man aged 18 to 29 in good health. The CDR3 runs from the conserved cysteine through the conserved F or W. A D gene is named only where the DNA matches it firmly. Part of the rows lack a size; the others show once, few, many or a class for expanded clones.

V gene,clone size,D gene,J gene,CDR3 DNA,CDR3 protein
TRBV7-8,NA,TRBD1,TRBJ2-5,TGTGCCAGCAGCCCCGGACAGGCCGGTGCAACCCAGTACTTC,CASSPGQAGATQYF
TRBV29-1,NA,TRBD1,TRBJ2-7,TGCAGCGTTCTGACAGGGAATACCTACGAGCAGTACTTC,CSVLTGNTYEQYF
TRBV5-4,NA,TRBD1,TRBJ2-5,TGTGCCAGCAGCCCTGGACAGGACCACCTTCCTCTTGGAGAGACCCAGTACTTC,CASSPGQDHLPLGETQYF
TRBV6-5,NA,NA,TRBJ2-7,TGTGCCAGCAGTACGGACGGACCTTCCTACGAGCAGTACTTC,CASSTDGPSYEQYF
TRBV4-1,NA,NA,TRBJ2-5,TGCGCCAGCAGCCAAAGGGAGCACCAAGAGACCCAGTACTTC,CASSQREHQETQYF
TRBV4-1,NA,NA,TRBJ1-2,TGCGCCAGCAGCCAAGAAACCGGGGAAGCGAGTGGCTACACCTTC,CASSQETGEASGYTF
TRBV15,NA,TRBD1,TRBJ2-5,TGTGCCACCAGCCCAAGGACAGGAGCAGAGACCCAGTACTTC,CATSPRTGAETQYF
TRBV9,NA,TRBD2,TRBJ2-3,TGTGCCAGCAGCCCGAGTAGCGGGGGGGCCGGAGATACGCAGTATTTT,CASSPSSGGAGDTQYF
TRBV9,NA,NA,TRBJ2-2,TGTGCCAGCAGCGTCCATCCGGGACAAGTGAACACCGGGGAGCTGTTTTTT,CASSVHPGQVNTGELFF
TRBV5-4,once,NA,TRBJ2-5,TGTGCCAGCGGGAACTTTGAAGAGACCCAGTACTTC,CASGNFEETQYF
TRBV10-1,NA,NA,TRBJ2-2,TGCGCCAGCAGTGAGTTGCGGTCGAACACCGGGGAGCTGTTTTTT,CASSELRSNTGELFF
TRBV25-1,NA,NA,TRBJ2-7,TGTGCCAGCAGTGATCGTAACTACGAGCAGTACTTC,CASSDRNYEQYF
TRBV7-9,NA,TRBD1,TRBJ2-1,TGTGCCCGCGGACAGGGGGCTATCAATGAGCAGTTCTTC,CARGQGAINEQFF
TRBV5-1,NA,TRBD2,TRBJ2-7,TGCGCCAGCCGCTTAGCGGGAGGCTCCTACGAGCAGTACTTC,CASRLAGGSYEQYF
TRBV27,NA,TRBD1,TRBJ1-1,TGTGCCAGCAGGCCCACAGGGGACACTGAAGCTTTCTTT,CASRPTGDTEAFF
TRBV27,NA,NA,TRBJ2-7,TGTGCCAGCAGATCGGGGTCGTCCTACGAGCAGTACTTC,CASRSGSSYEQYF
TRBV6-5,NA,TRBD2,TRBJ2-3,TGTGCCAGCAGTAAGGGACTAGCGTGGACAGATACGCAGTATTTT,CASSKGLAWTDTQYF
TRBV27,NA,TRBD2,TRBJ2-7,TGTGCCAGCAGTTCTCGCGGGGGGGGTTACGAGCAGTACTTC,CASSSRGGGYEQYF
TRBV21-1,NA,NA,TRBJ2-2,TGTGCCAGCAGCGCGTCTTCCTATACGGACACCGGGGAGCTGTTTTTT,CASSASSYTDTGELFF
TRBV6-6,NA,NA,TRBJ1-5,TGTGCCAGCAGTTACATGGCGAATCAGCCCCAGCATTTT,CASSYMANQPQHF
TRBV11-2,NA,NA,TRBJ2-7,TGTGCCAGCACTTACCATGGGTCCTACGAGCAGTACTTC,CASTYHGSYEQYF
TRBV14,NA,NA,TRBJ2-3,TGTGCCAGCAGCCAAGGGAAGGGGGAGGGCAACGCAGATACGCAGTATTTT,CASSQGKGEGNADTQYF
TRBV5-4,NA,NA,TRBJ1-1,TGTGCCAGCAGTTATAACGGGGGGCAGGGCACTGAAGCTTTCTTT,CASSYNGGQGTEAFF
TRBV6-4,NA,NA,TRBJ1-1,TGTGCCAGCAGGATCGACGCAGGGTTCGCTGAAGCTTTCTTT,CASRIDAGFAEAFF
TRBV4-3,NA,NA,TRBJ1-1,TGCGCCAGCAGCGTGGGCCTGGGGAACACTGAAGCTTTCTTT,CASSVGLGNTEAFF
TRBV6-1,few,NA,TRBJ1-2,TGTGCCAGCACTTTCCTCGGGGGCGATGGCTACACCTTC,CASTFLGGDGYTF
TRBV7-9,NA,NA,TRBJ1-1,TGTGCCAGCAGCTTGGTGGATGAAGCTTTCTTT,CASSLVDEAFF
TRBV2,once,NA,TRBJ1-5,TGTGCCAGCAGTGATGTGGGGAGCAATCAGCCCCAGCATTTT,CASSDVGSNQPQHF
TRBV30,NA,NA,TRBJ2-7,TGTGCCTGGAGTCAAACAGAGATAGCCTACGAGCAGTACTTC,CAWSQTEIAYEQYF
TRBV7-2,NA,NA,TRBJ2-7,TGTGCCAGCAGCTTAACTAGCAACTCCGAGCAGTACTTC,CASSLTSNSEQYF
TRBV9,NA,TRBD2,TRBJ2-1,TGTGCCAGCAGCGCCTTACTAGCGGGAGCTATTAATGAGCAGTTCTTC,CASSALLAGAINEQFF
TRBV4-1,NA,TRBD1,TRBJ2-2,TGCGCCAGCAGCCAAGAGACAGGGTGGTCCACCGGGGAGCTGTTTTTT,CASSQETGWSTGELFF
TRBV2,NA,NA,TRBJ2-5,TGTGCCAGCAGTGGTCCGTTGAGGGGGAGGCAAGAGACCCAGTACTTC,CASSGPLRGRQETQYF
TRBV2,NA,TRBD1,TRBJ2-1,TGTGCCAGCAGTGAAAAGGGACAGTCCAATGAGCAGTTCTTC,CASSEKGQSNEQFF
TRBV19,NA,TRBD2,TRBJ2-7,TGTGCCAGTAGTATGGTAGCGGGAGGGGAGCAGTACTTC,CASSMVAGGEQYF
TRBV6-5,NA,TRBD2,TRBJ2-7,TGTGCCAGCAGGGGACTAGCGGGAGCCTACGAGCAGTACTTC,CASRGLAGAYEQYF
TRBV6-5,NA,NA,TRBJ1-3,TGTGCCAGCAGTTACTCGAGGGGAAACACCATATATTTT,CASSYSRGNTIYF
TRBV7-9,NA,NA,TRBJ2-7,TGTGCCAGCAGCTATGGACAGAACGAGCAGTACTTC,CASSYGQNEQYF
TRBV30,NA,NA,TRBJ2-7,TGTGCCTGGAGAACCTCATACGAGCAGTACTTC,CAWRTSYEQYF
TRBV4-3,NA,TRBD2,TRBJ2-1,TGCGCCAGCAGCCAAGCAATCCAAGGACTAGCGTCAGCTTCCTACAATGAGCAGTTCTTC,CASSQAIQGLASASYNEQFF
TRBV7-9,NA,NA,TRBJ1-4,TGTGCCAGCAGTCCCCCCCTGGGAGGGGAAGGGGATGAAAAACTGTTTTTT,CASSPPLGGEGDEKLFF
TRBV2,NA,NA,TRBJ2-7,TGTGCCAGCATTTGGGGAGTCTCCTACGAGCAGTACTTC,CASIWGVSYEQYF
TRBV18,NA,NA,TRBJ2-2,TGTGCCAGCTCACCACCTGTCACCGGGGAGCTGTTTTTT,CASSPPVTGELFF
TRBV13,NA,TRBD1,TRBJ2-7,TGTGCCAGCAGCTCGCCCGGACAGGGAGCCTACGAGCAGTACTTC,CASSSPGQGAYEQYF
TRBV6-1,NA,TRBD2,TRBJ2-5,TGTGCCAGCAGTGAGGGCCTAGCGGGATGGATTCGAGAGACCCAGTACTTC,CASSEGLAGWIRETQYF
TRBV19,NA,TRBD2,TRBJ2-3,TGTGCCAGTACTTTAGCGGGAGGTAGCCCTAGCACAGATACGCAGTATTTT,CASTLAGGSPSTDTQYF
TRBV7-9,NA,NA,TRBJ1-5,TGTGCCAGCAGCTTAGTTTTCGGGGACTTTGGCAATCAGCCCCAGCATTTT,CASSLVFGDFGNQPQHF
TRBV10-3,NA,NA,TRBJ1-5,TGTGCCATCAGTCAGAATAGCAATCAGCCCCAGCATTTT,CAISQNSNQPQHF
TRBV7-7,once,NA,TRBJ2-1,TGTGCTAGCAGCGGGGGACAGCTAAATCAGTTCTTC,CASSGGQLNQFF
TRBV25-1,NA,TRBD2,TRBJ2-7,TGTGCCAGCAGTGACCCCGTCGGGGGGTATGCCGAGCAGTACTTC,CASSDPVGGYAEQYF
TRBV5-1,NA,NA,TRBJ1-1,TGCGCCAGCAGCACCCGACAGGACCTGAACACTGAAGCTTTCTTT,CASSTRQDLNTEAFF
TRBV7-9,NA,TRBD1,TRBJ1-2,TGTGCCAGCAACCTAGGACAGGTTCATGGCTACACCTTC,CASNLGQVHGYTF
TRBV11-2,once,TRBD2,TRBJ2-1,TGTGCCAGCAGCTTAGACCTGGCTAGCGGGGGGGACATAGAGCAGTTCTTC,CASSLDLASGGDIEQFF
TRBV5-1,once,NA,TRBJ1-1,TGCGCCAGCAGCCTCCGGGAAGGCACTGAAGCTTTCTTT,CASSLREGTEAFF
TRBV9,NA,TRBD2,TRBJ2-7,TGTGCCAGCAGCGCCGGGACTAGCGGCGAGCAGTACTTC,CASSAGTSGEQYF
TRBV7-8,once,NA,TRBJ1-1,TGTGCCACCAAACCGGAGGGGGGGATGAACACTGAAGCTTTCTTT,CATKPEGGMNTEAFF
TRBV7-6,NA,NA,TRBJ2-1,TGTGCCAGCAGCTTTCAGGGAACCTACAATGAGCAGTTCTTC,CASSFQGTYNEQFF
TRBV9,NA,TRBD2,TRBJ2-3,TGTGCCAGCACTACTAGCGGGGGGGCAGATACGCAGTATTTT,CASTTSGGADTQYF
TRBV23-1,NA,NA,TRBJ1-1,TGCGCCAGCAGTCACCCCCCGAGGGCAGTTCTCACTGAAGCTTTCTTT,CASSHPPRAVLTEAFF